This T cell receptor (beta chain) was sequenced during a study of cytomegalovirus exposure and HLA in healthy donors. PCR used 60 Vbeta primers and 13 Jbeta primers. Libraries were prepared by immunoSEQ multiplex PCR; TCRdb keeps only in-frame clonotypes and omits some of them. The data contain under 200,000 clones, roughly 77% of them singletons. Germline assignment: CDR1 ENHRY and CDR2 SYGVKD. This CDR3 has 14 residues. Unmatched junction bases numbered 0, after V lost 3 bases and J lost 3 bases. The chain carries TRBV10-3 and TRBJ2-1, with 9 bases fitting TRBD2. The sample consisted of PBMCs. This TCR was recovered from a woman between 50 and 59 years old in good health and CMV-seropositive. CDR3: CAISELAGYNEQFF. Here the CDR3 DNA reads TGTGCCATCAGTGAACTAGCGGGCTACAATGAGCAGTTCTTC.